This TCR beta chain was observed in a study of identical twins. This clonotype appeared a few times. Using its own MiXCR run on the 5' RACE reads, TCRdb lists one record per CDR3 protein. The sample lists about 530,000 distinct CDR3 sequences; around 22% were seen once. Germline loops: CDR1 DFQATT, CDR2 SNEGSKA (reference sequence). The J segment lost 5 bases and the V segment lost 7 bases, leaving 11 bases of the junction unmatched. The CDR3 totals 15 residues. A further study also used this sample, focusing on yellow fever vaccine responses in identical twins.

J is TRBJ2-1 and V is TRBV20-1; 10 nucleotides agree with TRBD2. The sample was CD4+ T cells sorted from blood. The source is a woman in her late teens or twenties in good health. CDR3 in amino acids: CSGPRVLAGNNEQFF. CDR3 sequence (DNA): TGCAGTGGCCCGAGAGTACTAGCGGGAAACAATGAGCAGTTCTTC.